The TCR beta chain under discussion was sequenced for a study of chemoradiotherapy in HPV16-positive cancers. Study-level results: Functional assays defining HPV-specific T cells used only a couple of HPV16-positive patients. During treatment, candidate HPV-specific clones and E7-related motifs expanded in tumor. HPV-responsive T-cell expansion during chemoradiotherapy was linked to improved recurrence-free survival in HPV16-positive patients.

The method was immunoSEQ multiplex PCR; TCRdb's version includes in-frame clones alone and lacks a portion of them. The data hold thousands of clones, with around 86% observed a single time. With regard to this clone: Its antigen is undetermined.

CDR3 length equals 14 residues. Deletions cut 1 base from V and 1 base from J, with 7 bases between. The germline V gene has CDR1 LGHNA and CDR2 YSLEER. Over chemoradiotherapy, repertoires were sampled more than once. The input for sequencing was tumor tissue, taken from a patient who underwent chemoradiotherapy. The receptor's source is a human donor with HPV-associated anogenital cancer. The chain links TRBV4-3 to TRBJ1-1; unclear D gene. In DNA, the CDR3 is TGCGCCAGCAGCCAAGGGTCAAGGAACACTGAAGCTTTCTTT. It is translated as CASSQGSRNTEAFF.